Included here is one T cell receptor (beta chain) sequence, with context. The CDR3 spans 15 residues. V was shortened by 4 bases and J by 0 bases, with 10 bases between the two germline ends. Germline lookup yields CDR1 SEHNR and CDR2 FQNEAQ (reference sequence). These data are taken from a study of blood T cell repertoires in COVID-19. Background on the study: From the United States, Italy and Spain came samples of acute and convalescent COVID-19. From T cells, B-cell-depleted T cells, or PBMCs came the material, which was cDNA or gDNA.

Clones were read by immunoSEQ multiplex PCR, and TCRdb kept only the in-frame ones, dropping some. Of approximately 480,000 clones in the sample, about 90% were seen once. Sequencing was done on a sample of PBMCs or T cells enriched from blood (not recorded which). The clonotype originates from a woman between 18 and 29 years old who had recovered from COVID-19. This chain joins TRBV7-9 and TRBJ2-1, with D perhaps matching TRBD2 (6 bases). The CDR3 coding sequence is TGTGCCAGCAGCTCGACGGACTACTCCTACAATGAGCAGTTCTTC. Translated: CASSSTDYSYNEQFF.